This T cell receptor beta chain was recorded in a study of shared clonotypes between healthy human individuals. The overall study: The donor group consisted of a couple of women and a few men, aged 18 to 49. General study points: With a handful of donors compared, roughly 5% of naive CD4 clonotypes were shared.

Cells designated naive CD8 were CD45RO-negative and were positively selected for CCR7, with terminally differentiated effector memory CD45RA+ cells excluded. This clone showed up just once. The antigen is not known. Clones were sequenced by immunoSEQ multiplex PCR, and TCRdb holds only the in-frame ones, with some missing. Among fewer than 1 million clones listed, about 96% were seen once. Germline V CDR1 and CDR2: ENHRY, SYGVKD. V shed 7 bases and J shed 4 bases, with 15 bases lying between them. The CDR3 loop spans 14 amino acids. Material: naive CD8+ T cells sorted from blood. This chain uses TRBV10-3 with TRBJ2-3; D may be TRBD2 (6 bases). The TCR originated in a man aged 25 to 40 in good health. The chain's CDR3 is CAITGTGVPDTQYF. The CDR3 nucleotides are TGTGCCATCACGGGAACGGGAGTTCCAGATACGCAGTATTTT.